This T cell receptor (beta chain) was obtained from a study of T cells after posttransplantation cyclophosphamide. Germline V lookup: CDR1 MNHNS, CDR2 SASEGT. The CDR3 is made up of 14 amino acids. The germline V and J ends were trimmed by 6 bases and 5 bases, with 16 bases remaining between them. Only one count was recorded for this clone. Treatment was busulfan-fludarabine conditioning, a marrow graft, and cyclophosphamide on days +3 and +4. Only in-frame clones appear in the TCRdb table, and some are missing; sequencing was by immunoSEQ multiplex PCR. The sample includes roughly 20,000 clones, 65% to 75% of them seen just once.

The chain joins TRBV6-1 to TRBJ1-1; D is possibly TRBD1 (5 bases). The source material was PBMCs, sampled after an allogeneic stem cell transplant with post-transplant cyclophosphamide. This TCR was recovered from a young adult male patient who received an allogeneic stem cell transplant from a related donor, was CMV-positive, and had acute GVHD only. Some T cells could come from the graft donor. The CDR3 region has the DNA TGTGCCAGCAGGTCGGGAGGGGCACGTACTGAAGCTTTCTTT. The encoded protein is CASRSGGARTEAFF.